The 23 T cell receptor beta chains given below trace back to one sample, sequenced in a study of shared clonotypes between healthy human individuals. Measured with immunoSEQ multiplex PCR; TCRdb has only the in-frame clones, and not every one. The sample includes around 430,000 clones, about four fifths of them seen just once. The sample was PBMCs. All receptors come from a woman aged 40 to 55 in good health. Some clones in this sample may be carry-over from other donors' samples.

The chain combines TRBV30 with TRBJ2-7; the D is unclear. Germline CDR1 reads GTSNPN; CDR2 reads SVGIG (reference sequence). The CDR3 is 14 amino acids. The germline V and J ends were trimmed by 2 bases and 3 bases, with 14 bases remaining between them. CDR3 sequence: CAWSLRERGYEQYF. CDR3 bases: TGTGCCTGGAGTCTTCGCGAACGTGGCTACGAGCAGTACTTC.

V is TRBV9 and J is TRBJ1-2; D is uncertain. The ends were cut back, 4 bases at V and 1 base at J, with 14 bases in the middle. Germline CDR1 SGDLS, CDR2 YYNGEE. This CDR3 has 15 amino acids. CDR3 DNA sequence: TGTGCCAGCAGCCCCCACACAGCAGTTAACTATGGCTACACCTTC. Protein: CASSPHTAVNYGYTF.

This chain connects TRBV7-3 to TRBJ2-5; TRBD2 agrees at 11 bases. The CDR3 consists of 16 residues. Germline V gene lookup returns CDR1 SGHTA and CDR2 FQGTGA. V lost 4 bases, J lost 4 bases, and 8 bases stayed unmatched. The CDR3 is CASSSRLAGRGETQYF. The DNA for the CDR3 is TGTGCCAGCAGCTCCAGACTAGCGGGGAGGGGAGAGACCCAGTACTTC.

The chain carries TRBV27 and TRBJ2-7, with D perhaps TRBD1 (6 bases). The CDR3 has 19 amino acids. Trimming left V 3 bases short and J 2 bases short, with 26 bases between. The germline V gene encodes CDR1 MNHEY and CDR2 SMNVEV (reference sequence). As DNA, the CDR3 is TGTGCCAGCAGTTTGACGAGCCGGGGACCACAGGGTTTCACCTACGAGCAGTACTTC. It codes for CASSLTSRGPQGFTYEQYF.

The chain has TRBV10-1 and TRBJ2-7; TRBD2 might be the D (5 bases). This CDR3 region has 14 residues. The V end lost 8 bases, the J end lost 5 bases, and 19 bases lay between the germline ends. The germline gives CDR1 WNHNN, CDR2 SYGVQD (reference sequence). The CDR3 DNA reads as TGCGCCAGCCCTGGACTCCTAAAGAGCCACGAGCAGTACTTC. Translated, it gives CASPGLLKSHEQYF.

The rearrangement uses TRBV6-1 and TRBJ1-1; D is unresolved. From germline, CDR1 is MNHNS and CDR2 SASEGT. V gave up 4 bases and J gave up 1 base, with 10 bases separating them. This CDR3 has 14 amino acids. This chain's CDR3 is CASSVWTENTEAFF. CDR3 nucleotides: TGTGCCAGCAGTGTGTGGACGGAGAACACTGAAGCTTTCTTT.

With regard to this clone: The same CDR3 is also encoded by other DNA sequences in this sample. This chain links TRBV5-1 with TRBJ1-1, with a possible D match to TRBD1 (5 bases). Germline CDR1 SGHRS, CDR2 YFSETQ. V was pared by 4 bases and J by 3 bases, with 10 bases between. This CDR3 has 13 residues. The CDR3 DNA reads TGCGCCAGCAGCCTGGGGGGAGACACTGAAGCTTTCTTT. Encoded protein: CASSLGGDTEAFF.

CDR3 in amino acids: CASSEALDLPLEAFF. The CDR3 DNA reads as TGTGCCAGCAGTGAAGCGCTTGACTTACCCCTTGAAGCTTTCTTT. The V call is TRBV6-1, the J call TRBJ1-1, with D uncertain. CDR1 is MNHNS, CDR2 SASEGT, per germline. This CDR3 comprises 15 residues. V gave up 0 bases and J gave up 7 bases, with 15 bases separating them.

The CDR3 DNA reads TGTGCCAGCAGCTTCGGGACAGGGGTCAATCAGCCCCAGCATTTT. This codes for CASSFGTGVNQPQHF. The genes are TRBV7-6 and TRBJ1-5, with TRBD1 identical over 10 bases. The germline V gene encodes CDR1 SGHVS and CDR2 FNYEAQ. The ends lost 3 bases at V and 3 bases at J; junction bases unmatched: 2. The CDR3 is made up of 15 amino acids.

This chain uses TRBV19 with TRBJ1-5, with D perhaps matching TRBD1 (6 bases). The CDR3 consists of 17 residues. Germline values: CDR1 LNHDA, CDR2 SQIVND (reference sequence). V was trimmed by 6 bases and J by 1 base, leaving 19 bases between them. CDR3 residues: CASSPPRRGRSNQPQHF. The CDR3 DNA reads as TGTGCCAGTAGCCCCCCCCGGCGGGGGCGAAGCAATCAGCCCCAGCATTTT.

CDR3 loop: CASSLPASGTYEQYF. The CDR3 DNA reads as TGTGCCAGCAGTTTGCCCGCTAGCGGGACCTACGAGCAGTACTTC. This chain connects TRBV28 to TRBJ2-7, with 9 bases identical to TRBD2. Germline CDR1 is MDHEN and CDR2 is SYDVKM. This CDR3 has 15 amino acids. Germline trimming cut 3 bases from V and 2 bases from J; bases unmatched to any gene: 5.

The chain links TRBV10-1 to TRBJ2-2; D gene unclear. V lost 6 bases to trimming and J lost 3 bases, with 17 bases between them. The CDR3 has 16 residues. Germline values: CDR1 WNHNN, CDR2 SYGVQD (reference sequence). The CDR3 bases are TGCGCCAGCAGCGATATGGGGAAACAGTACACCGGGGAGCTGTTTTTT. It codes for CASSDMGKQYTGELFF.

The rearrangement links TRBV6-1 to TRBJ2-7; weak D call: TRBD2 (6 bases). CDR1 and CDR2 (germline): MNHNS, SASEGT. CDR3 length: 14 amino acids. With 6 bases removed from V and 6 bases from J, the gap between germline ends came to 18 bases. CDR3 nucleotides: TGTGCCAGCAGGTGGGAGTCAGGGAGGTTCGAGCAGTACTTC. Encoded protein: CASRWESGRFEQYF.

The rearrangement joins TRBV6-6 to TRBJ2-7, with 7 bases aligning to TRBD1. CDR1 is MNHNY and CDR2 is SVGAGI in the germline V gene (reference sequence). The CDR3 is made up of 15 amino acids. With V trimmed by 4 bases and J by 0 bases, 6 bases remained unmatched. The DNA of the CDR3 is TGTGCCAGCAGTTTCCCGACAGGGCACTCCTACGAGCAGTACTTC. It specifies CASSFPTGHSYEQYF.

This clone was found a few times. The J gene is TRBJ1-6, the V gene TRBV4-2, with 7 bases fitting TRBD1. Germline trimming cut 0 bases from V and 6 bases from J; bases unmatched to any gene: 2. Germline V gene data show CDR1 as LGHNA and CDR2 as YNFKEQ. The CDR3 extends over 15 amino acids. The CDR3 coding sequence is TGTGCCAGCAGCCAAGATTGGGACAGTAATTCACCCCTCCACTTT. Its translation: CASSQDWDSNSPLHF.

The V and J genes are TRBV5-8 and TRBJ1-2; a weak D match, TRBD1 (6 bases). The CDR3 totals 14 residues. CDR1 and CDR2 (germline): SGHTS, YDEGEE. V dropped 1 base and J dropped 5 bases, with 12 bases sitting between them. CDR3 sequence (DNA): TGTGCCAGCAGCTTGCGTACAGGGCCGTATGGCTACACCTTC. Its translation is CASSLRTGPYGYTF. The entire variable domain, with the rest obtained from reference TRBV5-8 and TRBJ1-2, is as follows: EAGVTQSPTHLIKTRGQQATLRCSPISGHTSVYWYQQALGLGLQFLLWYDEGEERNRGNFPPRFSGRQFPNYSSELNVNALELEDSALYLCASSLRTGPYGYTFGSGTRLTVV.

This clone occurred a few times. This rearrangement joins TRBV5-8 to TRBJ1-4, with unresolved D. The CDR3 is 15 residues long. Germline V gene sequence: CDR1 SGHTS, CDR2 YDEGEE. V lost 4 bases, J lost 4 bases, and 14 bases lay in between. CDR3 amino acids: CASSPIVSNNEKLFF. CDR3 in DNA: TGTGCCAGCAGCCCCATCGTGTCCAATAATGAAAAACTGTTTTTT.

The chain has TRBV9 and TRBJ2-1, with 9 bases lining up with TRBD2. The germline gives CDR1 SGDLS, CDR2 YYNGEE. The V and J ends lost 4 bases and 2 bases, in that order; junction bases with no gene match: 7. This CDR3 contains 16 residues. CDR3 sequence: CASSTIAGATYNEQFF. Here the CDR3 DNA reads TGTGCCAGCAGCACCATAGCGGGAGCCACCTACAATGAGCAGTTCTTC.

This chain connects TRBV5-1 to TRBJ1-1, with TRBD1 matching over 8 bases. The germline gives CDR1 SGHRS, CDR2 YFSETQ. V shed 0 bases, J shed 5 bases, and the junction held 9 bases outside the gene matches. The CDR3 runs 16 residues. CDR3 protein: CASSLVFRGPWTEAFF. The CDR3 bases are TGCGCCAGCAGCTTGGTGTTCAGGGGGCCTTGGACTGAAGCTTTCTTT. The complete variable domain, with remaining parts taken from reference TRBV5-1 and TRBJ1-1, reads KAGVTQTPRYLIKTRGQQVTLSCSPISGHRSVSWYQQTPGQGLQFLFEYFSETQRNKGNFPGRFSGRQFSNSRSEMNVSTLELGDSALYLCASSLVFRGPWTEAFFGQGTRLTVV.

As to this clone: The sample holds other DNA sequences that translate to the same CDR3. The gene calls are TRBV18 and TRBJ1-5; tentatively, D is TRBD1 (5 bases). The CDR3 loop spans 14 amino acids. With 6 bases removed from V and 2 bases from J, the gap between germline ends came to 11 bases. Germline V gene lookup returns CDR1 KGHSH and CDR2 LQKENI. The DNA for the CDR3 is TGTGCCAGCTCCCTAACGGGGGGCAATCAGCCCCAGCATTTT. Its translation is CASSLTGGNQPQHF.

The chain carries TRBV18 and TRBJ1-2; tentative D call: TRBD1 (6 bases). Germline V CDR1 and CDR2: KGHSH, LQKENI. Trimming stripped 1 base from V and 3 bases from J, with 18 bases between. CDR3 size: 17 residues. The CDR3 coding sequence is TGTGCCAGCTCACCACTTTCAAGAGGGGGTAGGGACTATGGCTACACCTTC. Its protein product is CASSPLSRGGRDYGYTF. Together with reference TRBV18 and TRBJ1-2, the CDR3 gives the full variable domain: NAGVMQNPRHLVRRRGQEARLRCSPMKGHSHVYWYRQLPEEGLKFMVYLQKENIIDESGMPKERFSAEFPKEGPSILRIQQVVRGDSAAYFCASSPLSRGGRDYGYTFGSGTRLTVV.

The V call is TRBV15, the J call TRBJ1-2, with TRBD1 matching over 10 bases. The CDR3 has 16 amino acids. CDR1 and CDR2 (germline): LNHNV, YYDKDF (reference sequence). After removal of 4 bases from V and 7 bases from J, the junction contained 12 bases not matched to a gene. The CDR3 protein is CATSKTHLTGGSGYTF. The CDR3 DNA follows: TGTGCCACCAGCAAAACCCATTTGACAGGGGGCAGTGGCTACACCTTC. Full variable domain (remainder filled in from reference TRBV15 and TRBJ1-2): DAMVIQNPRYQVTQFGKPVTLSCSQTLNHNVMYWYQQKSSQAPKLLFHYYDKDFNNEADTPDNFQSRRPNTSFCFLDIRSPGLGDTAMYLCATSKTHLTGGSGYTFGSGTRLTVV.

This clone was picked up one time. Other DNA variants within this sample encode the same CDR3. This chain's CDR3 is CASSLVLAGNTDTQYF. The CDR3 nucleotides read TGTGCCAGCAGCTTAGTGCTAGCGGGAAACACAGATACGCAGTATTTT. The chain links TRBV7-9 to TRBJ2-3, with 9 bases matching TRBD2. The germline V gene has CDR1 SEHNR and CDR2 FQNEAQ (reference sequence). The CDR3 consists of 16 residues. The V segment lost 1 base and the J segment 2 bases; nucleotides outside the gene matches: 4.